This entry features one TCR beta chain sequence. Its antigen has not been determined. No much larger clonotype is one base removed from it; base qualities were not supplied. The trial excluded patients who had a history of autoimmune disease or who were on systemic immunosuppression. Peripheral blood for TCR sequencing was collected from all dose cohorts at baseline, on cycle 4 day 1, and on cycle 7 day 1. The samples were taken from a phase I, first-in-human, multicenter, open-label dose-escalation trial of ivuxolimab. Adults with locally advanced or metastatic head and neck squamous cell, hepatocellular, melanoma or renal cell carcinoma were enrolled in the trial. CD4+ and CD8+ T cells were sorted separately from peripheral blood before TCR sequencing. The data were obtained in a study of OX40 agonist ivuxolimab in advanced cancers. Looking at the study overall: Ivuxolimab was a fully human IgG2 agonistic monoclonal antibody targeting the costimulatory receptor OX40 (CD134). Intravenous ivuxolimab was administered to patients every 2 weeks at six dose levels: 0.01, 0.1, 0.3, 1.5, 3 and 10 mg/kg. Of the approximately 50 dose-escalation patients, hepatocellular carcinoma was present in approximately 20, melanoma in about 15, renal cell carcinoma in 9 and head and neck cancer in 9. In the dose-escalation cohort, more than 75% of patients were male, and the mean age was about 55 years, with a range of about 23 to 85. Patients were allowed to have had prior anti-PD-1, anti-PD-L1 or anti-CTLA-4 therapy, and 40% of the dose-escalation patients had previously received checkpoint inhibitors. Partial responses occurred in three dose-escalation patients: two with cutaneous melanoma and one with hepatocellular carcinoma. The point of sequencing TCRbeta in the periphery was to test whether ivuxolimab changed TCR sequence diversity and drove clonal T-cell expansion. The paper reports the monotherapy dose-escalation portion (N ≈ 50 patients) of the phase I ivuxolimab trial.

Genomic DNA was extracted from sorted cells for sequencing of the TCRbeta CDR3 region. The immunoSEQ Assay was used to sequence the TCRbeta CDR3 regions. TCRdb carries this immuneACCESS record with in-frame sequences only. Its versions omit some clonotypes, under half of them owing to an unresolved V gene in the studies checked, with the rest unexplained. The sample yields tens of thousands of clones; 85% to 95% were counted once. Roughly 25% of the sample lies in the top ten. Reading from cysteine to phenylalanine, the CDR3 counts 12 amino acids. Left in the record is the CDR3 DNA by itself, 36 bases read in frame from the first base. CDR1 is given as SGHTS and CDR2 as YDEGEE, both from the germline V gene. V and J are truncated by 0 bases and 1 base respectively, leaving an intervening sequence of 2 bases. Overall study outcomes, separate from this receptor: On average, CD8+ T cells showed more expanded clones than CD4+ T cells after ivuxolimab. Which antigens the clonally expanded peripheral T cells were specific for was not determined. At doses of 0.1 to 3.0 mg/kg, clonal expansion of both CD4+ and CD8+ blood T cells was observed from baseline to week 6. Partial responders in the 0.1-3.0 mg/kg groups had among the lowest normalized peripheral clonal expansion, especially among CD8+ T cells. Low levels of normalized T-cell clonal expansion were also seen in some patients who did not respond.

The sequence joins TRBV5-8 to TRBJ2-7; there is no confident call for the D gene. This receptor was taken from an adult with an advanced solid tumor such as melanoma, head and neck, liver or kidney cancer. This specimen consisted of CD4+ or CD8+ T cells sorted from blood, obtained in a trial of the OX40 agonist ivuxolimab. The sequence in DNA is TGTGCCAGCAGCTTGGTGTCCTACGAGCAGTACTTC. The encoded protein is CASSLVSYEQYF.